The rows below give T cell receptor beta chains drawn from one sample of a study of blood T cells in healthy people across ages. A single record per CDR3 protein comes from TCRdb applying MiXCR to the 5' RACE reads. The sample shows a few hundred thousand distinct CDR3 sequences, about 28% of them seen only once. These same records also appear under a second study, on T cells of mothers and their children.

The specimen was blood. These receptors originate from a boy aged 2 to 9 in good health. Each CDR3 is given with its conserved first and last residue. The D gene is left open where the match is weak. Size values are once, few and many counts, or a class for expanded clones, and some rows have none.

V: TRBV20-1
size: .
J: TRBJ2-1
D: TRBD1
CDR3: CSAHPRPGQGYNEQFF
DNA: TGCAGTGCTCACCCTCGGCCGGGACAGGGGTACAATGAGCAGTTCTTC

V: TRBV27
size: .
J: TRBJ2-5
D: .
CDR3: CASSFRGYRQETQYF
DNA: TGTGCCAGCAGTTTCCGTGGCTACCGACAAGAGACCCAGTACTTC

V: TRBV30
size: .
J: TRBJ2-2
D: .
CDR3: CAWSVPGEDTGELFF
DNA: TGTGCCTGGAGTGTACCCGGGGAGGACACCGGGGAGCTGTTTTTT

V: TRBV15
size: .
J: TRBJ2-5
D: TRBD1
CDR3: CATSREGQRTQYF
DNA: TGTGCCACCAGCAGAGAGGGACAGCGGACCCAGTACTTC

V: TRBV24-1
size: few
J: TRBJ1-2
D: TRBD1
CDR3: CATSDFQTSGGSGYTF
DNA: TGTGCCACCAGTGATTTTCAGACCTCAGGGGGCTCTGGCTACACCTTC

V: TRBV7-2
size: .
J: TRBJ1-5
D: .
CDR3: CASGFYSNQPQHF
DNA: TGTGCCAGCGGGTTTTATAGCAATCAGCCCCAGCATTTT

V: TRBV5-1
size: .
J: TRBJ2-1
D: .
CDR3: CASRERDFYNEQFF
DNA: TGCGCCAGCAGAGAAAGGGACTTTTACAATGAGCAGTTCTTC

V: TRBV5-5
size: few
J: TRBJ1-5
D: .
CDR3: CASSRQWVSNQPQHF
DNA: TGTGCCAGCAGCCGACAATGGGTTAGCAATCAGCCCCAGCATTTT

V: TRBV27
size: .
J: TRBJ2-1
D: TRBD2
CDR3: CASSFPGGSEQFF
DNA: TGTGCCAGCAGTTTCCCTGGCGGGAGTGAGCAGTTCTTC

V: TRBV7-9
size: .
J: TRBJ2-1
D: TRBD2
CDR3: CASSFGLAGGLSSYNEQFF
DNA: TGTGCCAGCAGCTTTGGGCTAGCGGGGGGGTTAAGCTCCTACAATGAGCAGTTCTTC

V: TRBV9
size: few
J: TRBJ2-3
D: .
CDR3: CASSALGSTDTQYF
DNA: TGTGCCAGCAGCGCCCTAGGAAGCACAGATACGCAGTATTTT

V: TRBV7-2
size: .
J: TRBJ2-5
D: TRBD2
CDR3: CASSATGTSGPRAQYF
DNA: TGTGCCAGCAGCGCAACCGGGACTAGCGGGCCAAGGGCCCAGTACTTC

V: TRBV20-1
size: .
J: TRBJ1-2
D: .
CDR3: CSVSPTGQADYGYTF
DNA: TGCAGTGTCTCGCCCACAGGCCAGGCGGACTATGGCTACACCTTC

V: TRBV21-1
size: .
J: TRBJ1-2
D: .
CDR3: CASSKLSAGNYGYTF
DNA: TGTGCCAGCAGCAAACTATCGGCAGGGAACTATGGCTACACCTTC

V: TRBV27
size: .
J: TRBJ2-5
D: TRBD2
CDR3: CASTRGGPRETQYF
DNA: TGTGCCAGCACGCGGGGGGGGCCTCGAGAGACCCAGTACTTC

V: TRBV2
size: .
J: TRBJ2-5
D: .
CDR3: CASSEAQRADPQYF
DNA: TGTGCCAGCAGTGAAGCTCAGCGGGCTGACCCCCAGTACTTC

V: TRBV6-5
size: .
J: TRBJ1-2
D: TRBD1
CDR3: CASSYLDRDPSYGYTF
DNA: TGTGCCAGCAGTTACTTGGACAGGGACCCGAGCTATGGCTACACCTTC

V: TRBV10-3
size: .
J: TRBJ1-2
D: TRBD1
CDR3: CATTKDRAYGYTF
DNA: TGTGCCACCACAAAGGACAGGGCCTATGGCTACACCTTC

V: TRBV12-3/TRBV12-4
size: few
J: TRBJ2-4
D: .
CDR3: CASSHPGTSQYF
DNA: TGTGCCAGCAGTCATCCGGGGACGTCTCAGTACTTC

V: TRBV7-3
size: .
J: TRBJ2-1
D: .
CDR3: CASSLTSQGAYNEQFF
DNA: TGTGCCAGCAGCTTAACATCACAGGGAGCCTACAATGAGCAGTTCTTC

V: TRBV12-3/TRBV12-4
size: .
J: TRBJ2-5
D: TRBD2
CDR3: CASSSTPGTSQETQYF
DNA: TGTGCCAGCAGCTCAACCCCCGGGACTAGCCAAGAGACCCAGTACTTC

V: TRBV12-3/TRBV12-4
size: once
J: TRBJ2-3
D: TRBD2
CDR3: CASSLVGRAPDTQYF
DNA: TGTGCCAGCAGTTTAGTCGGGAGGGCCCCAGATACGCAGTATTTT

V: TRBV6-5
size: .
J: TRBJ2-5
D: TRBD1
CDR3: CASKPAGGSGTQYF
DNA: TGTGCCAGCAAGCCGGCAGGGGGTTCGGGGACCCAGTACTTC

V: TRBV7-2
size: few
J: TRBJ2-1
D: .
CDR3: CASSPPARGEQFF
DNA: TGTGCCAGCAGCCCGCCTGCGAGGGGGGAGCAGTTCTTC

V: TRBV20-1
size: .
J: TRBJ1-2
D: .
CDR3: CSAKGGEYGRIYGYTF
DNA: TGCAGTGCTAAGGGGGGGGAATACGGCAGAATCTATGGCTACACCTTC

V: TRBV7-9
size: many
J: TRBJ1-6
D: TRBD1
CDR3: CASSRDSYNSPLHF
DNA: TGTGCCAGCAGCCGGGACAGCTATAATTCACCCCTCCACTTT

V: TRBV7-2
size: few
J: TRBJ2-3
D: .
CDR3: CASSLEPRSLTDTQYF
DNA: TGTGCCAGCAGCTTAGAACCCAGGTCCCTCACAGATACGCAGTATTTT

V: TRBV19
size: .
J: TRBJ1-6
D: .
CDR3: CASSRQASLGVNSPLHF
DNA: TGTGCCAGTAGTCGGCAGGCAAGCCTTGGAGTTAATTCACCCCTCCACTTT

V: TRBV4-3
size: .
J: TRBJ1-5
D: .
CDR3: CASSQSRSSNQPQHF
DNA: TGCGCCAGCAGCCAATCCAGGAGTAGCAATCAGCCCCAGCATTTT

V: TRBV30
size: few
J: TRBJ2-7
D: .
CDR3: CAWSADYEQYF
DNA: TGTGCCTGGAGTGCAGACTACGAGCAGTACTTC

V: TRBV30
size: .
J: TRBJ2-1
D: TRBD2
CDR3: CAWSVGLAGGEQFF
DNA: TGTGCCTGGAGTGTAGGCCTAGCGGGAGGAGAGCAGTTCTTC

V: TRBV9
size: few
J: TRBJ2-2
D: .
CDR3: CASRVSGGSTGELFF
DNA: TGTGCCAGCAGGGTGTCCGGAGGGAGCACCGGGGAGCTGTTTTTT

V: TRBV6-4
size: .
J: TRBJ2-6
D: .
CDR3: CASSPRDGANVLTF
DNA: TGTGCCAGCAGTCCCAGGGATGGGGCCAACGTCCTGACTTTC

V: TRBV6-5
size: .
J: TRBJ1-5
D: .
CDR3: CASSYSRDNQPQHF
DNA: TGTGCCAGCAGTTACTCGAGGGACAATCAGCCCCAGCATTTT

V: TRBV4-1
size: .
J: TRBJ1-3
D: .
CDR3: CASSHPARDSGNTIYF
DNA: TGCGCCAGCAGCCATCCTGCTAGAGACTCTGGAAACACCATATATTTT

V: TRBV5-1
size: few
J: TRBJ1-3
D: TRBD1
CDR3: CASSPVGDRGHGNTIYF
DNA: TGCGCCAGCAGCCCGGTAGGAGACAGGGGGCATGGAAACACCATATATTTT

V: TRBV9
size: .
J: TRBJ1-1
D: TRBD1
CDR3: CASSATGQGFTEAFF
DNA: TGTGCCAGCAGCGCCACGGGACAGGGTTTTACTGAAGCTTTCTTT

V: TRBV27
size: .
J: TRBJ1-1
D: .
CDR3: CASSPHMTGTLNTEAFF
DNA: TGTGCCAGCAGTCCCCATATGACAGGAACGTTGAACACTGAAGCTTTCTTT

V: TRBV12-3/TRBV12-4
size: .
J: TRBJ1-4
D: TRBD1
CDR3: CASMWGTGVEKLFF
DNA: TGTGCCAGCATGTGGGGAACAGGGGTTGAAAAACTGTTTTTT

V: TRBV9
size: .
J: TRBJ2-5
D: .
CDR3: CASSVGVMGDHLGETQYF
DNA: TGTGCCAGCAGCGTAGGTGTGATGGGGGACCACCTAGGAGAGACCCAGTACTTC

V: TRBV29-1
size: once
J: TRBJ2-3
D: .
CDR3: CSVAGGDLSTDTQYF
DNA: TGCAGCGTTGCCGGGGGCGATCTTAGCACAGATACGCAGTATTTT

V: TRBV7-2
size: .
J: TRBJ2-2
D: TRBD2
CDR3: CASSSLAGDGELFF
DNA: TGTGCCAGCAGCTCCCTAGCGGGAGACGGGGAGCTGTTTTTT

V: TRBV18
size: few
J: TRBJ2-5
D: .
CDR3: CASSPEVETQYF
DNA: TGTGCCAGCTCACCAGAAGTAGAGACCCAGTACTTC

V: TRBV12-3/TRBV12-4
size: few
J: TRBJ2-4
D: TRBD2
CDR3: CASSFGGLAGAIAKNIQYF
DNA: TGTGCCAGCAGTTTTGGTGGTCTAGCGGGGGCCATAGCCAAAAACATTCAGTACTTC

V: TRBV5-1
size: .
J: TRBJ2-5
D: TRBD1
CDR3: CASSLAQGAKGTQYF
DNA: TGCGCCAGCAGCTTGGCCCAGGGGGCAAAGGGGACCCAGTACTTC

V: TRBV21-1
size: .
J: TRBJ2-7
D: .
CDR3: CASSKEGVTAADEQYF
DNA: TGTGCCAGCAGCAAAGAGGGGGTGACAGCGGCGGACGAGCAGTACTTC

V: TRBV29-1
size: .
J: TRBJ1-2
D: TRBD1
CDR3: CSVDRGQGADGYTF
DNA: TGCAGCGTTGACCGCGGACAGGGGGCGGATGGCTACACCTTC

V: TRBV6-5
size: .
J: TRBJ1-2
D: .
CDR3: CASSYLQGSYTF
DNA: TGTGCCAGCAGTTACTTGCAGGGCAGCTACACCTTC

V: TRBV7-9
size: .
J: TRBJ2-3
D: .
CDR3: CASSFGAIPSTDTQYF
DNA: TGTGCCAGCAGCTTCGGGGCAATCCCGAGCACAGATACGCAGTATTTT

V: TRBV12-3/TRBV12-4
size: .
J: TRBJ2-7
D: .
CDR3: CASSFRRDPYEQYF
DNA: TGTGCCAGCAGTTTTAGGCGGGACCCCTACGAGCAGTACTTC

V: TRBV13
size: few
J: TRBJ2-7
D: TRBD2
CDR3: CASSTSGLAGYEQYF
DNA: TGTGCCAGCAGCACCTCGGGACTAGCGGGGTACGAGCAGTACTTC

V: TRBV27
size: .
J: TRBJ1-2
D: .
CDR3: CASSLSVEGFYGYTF
DNA: TGTGCCAGCAGTTTATCCGTTGAGGGGTTCTATGGCTACACCTTC

V: TRBV6-1
size: .
J: TRBJ1-1
D: .
CDR3: CASSETLRVTEAFF
DNA: TGTGCCAGCAGTGAAACCCTACGAGTCACTGAAGCTTTCTTT

V: TRBV7-2
size: .
J: TRBJ2-5
D: TRBD2
CDR3: CASSGGLAGPETQYF
DNA: TGTGCCAGCAGCGGGGGACTAGCGGGGCCCGAGACCCAGTACTTC

V: TRBV7-9
size: .
J: TRBJ2-5
D: TRBD2
CDR3: CASTSGTRRETQYF
DNA: TGTGCCAGCACCTCCGGGACTAGACGAGAGACCCAGTACTTC

V: TRBV20-1
size: few
J: TRBJ2-7
D: TRBD2
CDR3: CSARFTGTSGTYEQYF
DNA: TGCAGTGCTAGGTTCACCGGGACTAGCGGGACTTACGAGCAGTACTTC

V: TRBV7-6
size: .
J: TRBJ2-7
D: .
CDR3: CASSLISAGQGEQYF
DNA: TGTGCCAGCAGCTTAATCTCAGCAGGGCAAGGCGAGCAGTACTTC

V: TRBV12-5
size: few
J: TRBJ2-7
D: .
CDR3: CASGFLREQYF
DNA: TGTGCTAGCGGTTTTCTACGGGAGCAGTACTTC